This T cell receptor beta chain stems from a study of cytomegalovirus exposure and HLA in healthy donors (dated by TCRdb to the late 2010s). In terms of the full investigation: According to a later analysis, one platform produced both the roughly 120 validation repertoires and the 730 or so repertoires of the first cohort. High-throughput TCR immunosequencing, statistical association of individual TCRs with disease status, and machine learning were combined to predict cytomegalovirus infection status. The study aimed to test whether signatures of past pathogen exposure could be identified by cataloging public T cell receptors. Along with the roughly 610-subject first cohort, a separate validation cohort of about 110 different subjects was used. Overall results and qualifications from the work: Subsequent analysis determined that TCRs grouped into clusters in the first cohort also showed a tendency toward co-occurrence across the 120 or so validation repertoires, and approximately 93% of cluster scores exceeded 0. In vitro tests confirmed that three of the cytomegalovirus-associated TCR beta chains recognize cytomegalovirus antigens. The study listed 164 TCR beta chains as associated with cytomegalovirus. It was suggested by the authors that the approach could potentially be generalized to other disease states and immunological phenotypes. Most TCR sequences were seen in very few donors, while some public TCRs were found in many individuals. The classifier was reported to diagnose cytomegalovirus status with high specificity and sensitivity in both the original and validation cohorts. The validation cohort had no HLA typing available for a later analysis, so co-occurrence within that cohort was assessed over all 120 repertoires.

To note about this clone: Its antigen remains unidentified. No base-level quality is on record; no much larger clone is a single base apart.

The CDR3 contains 15 residues, cysteine and phenylalanine counted. Only CDR3 DNA is held: 45 bases, read in frame from base 1. The junction shows trimming of 4 bases on V and 5 bases on J, and the gene matches do not reach 6 bases of it. CDR1 and CDR2 were assigned from the germline V gene as SGDLS and YYNGEE. Donors formed part of the validation cohort, which comprised 95 to 150 subjects and was distinct from the first cohort of 690 or so subjects. Library generation was performed with the immunoSEQ multiplex PCR assay. Per the authors' processing: A statistical classification framework was developed to diagnose cytomegalovirus status using the catalog of TCR beta chain sequences. The table comes from immuneACCESS by way of TCRdb, which keeps in-frame sequences with V and J called. Part of the clones is missing from these tables; in studies checked, under half for an unresolved V gene and the rest for unknown reasons. The V and J calls and clone size come from that table; D and trimming were worked out from the DNA. The sample table holds 260,000 or so clones, of which about 87% were seen once. The ten largest make up about 3% of the sample.

This sequence originates from a man aged 18 to 29 in good health and CMV-seronegative. Sequenced material: PBMCs. The rearranged chain carries TRBV9 and TRBJ1-5, with 10 middle bases fitting TRBD1. The CDR3 amino acid sequence is: CASSRQGAPDQPQHF. Read as DNA, the sequence is TGTGCCAGCAGCCGACAGGGGGCGCCGGATCAGCCCCAGCATTTT.